This T cell receptor (beta chain) was identified in a study of blood T cell repertoires in COVID-19. Trimming removed 0 bases from V and 2 bases from J, with 10 bases in between. CDR1 is SGHAT and CDR2 is FQNNGV in the germline V gene. CDR3 size: 16 residues. In the authors' methods: Estimated nucleated cell counts came from reference gene primer amplification. Sequencing was performed with immunoSEQ multiplex PCR; in TCRdb, only in-frame clones are kept and a portion is missing. That table is the source of V, J and clone size, and D and trimming were worked out from the DNA. This sample carries 450,000 to 500,000 clones, roughly 87% of them seen once, and the ten largest clones take about 0.65%. Participant age was roughly 18 to 100 years, and participants resided in 24 US areas. Assignments of participants to cohorts depended upon their own reported clinical history. Recovered status applied to Cohort 3 donors who had two consecutive negative PCRs. It also applied to those with clearance or with symptom resolution.

Sequencing used PBMCs or T cells enriched from blood (not recorded which). This sequence was found in a young woman who had recovered from COVID-19. This chain links TRBV11-2 with TRBJ1-4; weak D call: TRBD1 (6 bases). The CDR3 nucleotides are TGTGCCAGCAGCTTAGATATGAGGGGGACTAATGAAAAACTGTTTTTT. It yields the protein CASSLDMRGTNEKLFF.